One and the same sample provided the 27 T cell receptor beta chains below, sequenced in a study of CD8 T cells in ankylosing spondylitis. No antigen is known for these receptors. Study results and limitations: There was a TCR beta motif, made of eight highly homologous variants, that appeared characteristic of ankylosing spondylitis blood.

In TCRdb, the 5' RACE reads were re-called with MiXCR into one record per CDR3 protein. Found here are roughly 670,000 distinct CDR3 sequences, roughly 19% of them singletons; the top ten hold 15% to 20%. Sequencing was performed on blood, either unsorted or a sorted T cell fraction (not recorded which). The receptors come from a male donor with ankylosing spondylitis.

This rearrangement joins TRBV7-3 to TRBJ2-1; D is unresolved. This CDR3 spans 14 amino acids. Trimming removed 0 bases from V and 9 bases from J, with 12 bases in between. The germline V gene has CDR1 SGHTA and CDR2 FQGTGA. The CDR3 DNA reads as TGTGCCAGCAGCTTAACGTTAGTTGGTTCTGAGCAGTTCTTC. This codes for CASSLTLVGSEQFF.

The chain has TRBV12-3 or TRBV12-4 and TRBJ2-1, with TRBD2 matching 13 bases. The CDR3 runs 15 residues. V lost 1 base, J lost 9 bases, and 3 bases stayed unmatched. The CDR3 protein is CASSLGTSGSSEQFF. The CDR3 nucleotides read TGTGCCAGCAGTTTAGGGACTAGCGGGAGTAGTGAGCAGTTCTTC.

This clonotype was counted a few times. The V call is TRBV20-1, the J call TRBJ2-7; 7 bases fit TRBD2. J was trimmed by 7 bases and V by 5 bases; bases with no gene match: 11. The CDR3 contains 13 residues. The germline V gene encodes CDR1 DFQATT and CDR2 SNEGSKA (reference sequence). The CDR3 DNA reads TGCAGTGCTGTGGGGGGAGGGGTGAGGGAGCAGTACTTC. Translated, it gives CSAVGGGVREQYF.

CDR3 bases: TGCGGCTCGGGCCTACAACCCGGGGAGCTGTTTTTT. This encodes CGSGLQPGELFF. The chain is built from TRBV20-1 and TRBJ2-2; D gene unclear. From germline, CDR1 is DFQATT and CDR2 SNEGSKA (reference sequence). The CDR3 covers 12 residues.

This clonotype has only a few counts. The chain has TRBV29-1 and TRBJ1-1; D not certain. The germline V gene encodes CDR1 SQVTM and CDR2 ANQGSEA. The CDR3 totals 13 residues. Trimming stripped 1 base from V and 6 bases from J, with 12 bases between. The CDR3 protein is CSVEVVDRSEAFF. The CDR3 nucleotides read TGCAGCGTTGAAGTGGTTGACCGCTCTGAAGCTTTCTTT.

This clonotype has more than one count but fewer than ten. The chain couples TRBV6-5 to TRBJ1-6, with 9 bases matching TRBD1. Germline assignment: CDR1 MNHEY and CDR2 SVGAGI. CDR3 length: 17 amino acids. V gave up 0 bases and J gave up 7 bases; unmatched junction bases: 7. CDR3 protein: CASSYSGGTGRNSPLHF. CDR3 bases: TGTGCCAGCAGTTACTCTGGCGGGACAGGGAGAAATTCACCCCTCCACTTT.

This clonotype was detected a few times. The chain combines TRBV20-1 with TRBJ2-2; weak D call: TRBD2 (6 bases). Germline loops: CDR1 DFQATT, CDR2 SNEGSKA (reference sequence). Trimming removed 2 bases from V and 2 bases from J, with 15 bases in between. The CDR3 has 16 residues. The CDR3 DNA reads TGCAGTGCTAGATGGAGGGGCCCCCCAAACACCGGGGAGCTGTTTTTT. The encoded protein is CSARWRGPPNTGELFF.

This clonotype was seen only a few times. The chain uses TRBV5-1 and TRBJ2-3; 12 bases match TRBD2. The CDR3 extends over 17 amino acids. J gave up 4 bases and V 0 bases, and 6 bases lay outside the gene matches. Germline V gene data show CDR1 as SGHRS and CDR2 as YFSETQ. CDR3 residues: CASSLGLAGAPSDTQYF. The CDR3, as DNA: TGCGCCAGCAGCTTGGGACTAGCGGGGGCCCCGTCAGATACGCAGTATTTT.

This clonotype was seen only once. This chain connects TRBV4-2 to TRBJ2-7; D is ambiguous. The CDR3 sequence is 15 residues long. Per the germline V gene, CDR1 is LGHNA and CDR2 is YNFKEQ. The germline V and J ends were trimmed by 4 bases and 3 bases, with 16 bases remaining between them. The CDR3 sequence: CASSPGPAEVYEQYF. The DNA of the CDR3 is TGTGCCAGCAGCCCAGGACCCGCTGAGGTCTACGAGCAGTACTTC.

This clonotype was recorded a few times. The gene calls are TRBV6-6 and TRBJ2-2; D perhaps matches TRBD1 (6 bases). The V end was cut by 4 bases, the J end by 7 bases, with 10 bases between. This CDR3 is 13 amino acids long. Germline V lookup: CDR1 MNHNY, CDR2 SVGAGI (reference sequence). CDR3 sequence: CASSSRGFGELFF. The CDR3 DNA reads TGTGCCAGCAGTTCCAGGGGTTTCGGGGAGCTGTTTTTT.

The CDR3 nucleotides read TGCGCCGGCCGAAGCTGTGGAGACGAGCAGTACTTC. Residues: CAGRSCGDEQYF. V is TRBV23-1 and J is TRBJ2-7; D is uncertain. TRBV23-1 is treated as an ORF (open reading frame) with a function not yet certain. The CDR3 length is 12 residues. Trimming took 11 bases from V and 5 from J, leaving 16 bases between them.

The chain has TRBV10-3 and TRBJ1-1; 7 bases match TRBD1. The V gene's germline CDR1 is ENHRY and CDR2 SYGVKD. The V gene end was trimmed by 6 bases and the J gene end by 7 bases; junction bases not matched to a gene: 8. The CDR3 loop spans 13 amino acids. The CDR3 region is CAIRETGQVEAFF. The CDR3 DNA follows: TGTGCCATCAGGGAGACAGGGCAGGTTGAAGCTTTCTTT.

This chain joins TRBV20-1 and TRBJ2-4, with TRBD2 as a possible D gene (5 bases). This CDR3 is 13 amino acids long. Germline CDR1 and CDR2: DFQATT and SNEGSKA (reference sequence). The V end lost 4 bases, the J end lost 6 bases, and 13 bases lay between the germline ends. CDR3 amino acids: CSAKGDTGNIQYF. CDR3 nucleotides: TGCAGTGCTAAGGGAGATACGGGAAACATTCAGTACTTC.

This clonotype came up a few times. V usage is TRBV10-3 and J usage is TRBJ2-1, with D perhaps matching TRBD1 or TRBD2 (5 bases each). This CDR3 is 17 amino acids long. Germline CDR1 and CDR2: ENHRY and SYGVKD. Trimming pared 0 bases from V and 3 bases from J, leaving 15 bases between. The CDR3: CAISESTAGTNYNEQFF. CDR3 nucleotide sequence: TGTGCCATCAGTGAGTCGACCGCAGGGACCAACTACAATGAGCAGTTCTTC.

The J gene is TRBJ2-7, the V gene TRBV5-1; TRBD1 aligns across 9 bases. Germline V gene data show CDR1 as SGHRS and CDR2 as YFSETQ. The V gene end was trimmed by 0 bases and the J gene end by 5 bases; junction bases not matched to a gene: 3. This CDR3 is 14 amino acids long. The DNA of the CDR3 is TGCGCCAGCAGCTTGGTCGACAGGGGGGACGAGCAGTACTTC. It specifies CASSLVDRGDEQYF.

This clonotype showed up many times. CDR3 bases: TGTGCCAGCAGTTCCGGTGGAAACACCATATATTTT. Translation gives CASSSGGNTIYF. The chain recombines TRBV12-3 or TRBV12-4 with TRBJ1-3; D ambiguous. This CDR3 spans 12 amino acids. Between the trimmed V and J ends, which lost 4 bases and 3 bases, there was a span of 4 bases.

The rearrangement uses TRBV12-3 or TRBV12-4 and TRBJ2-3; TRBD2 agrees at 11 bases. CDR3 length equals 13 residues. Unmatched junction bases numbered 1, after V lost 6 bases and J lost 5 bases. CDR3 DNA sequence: TGTGCCAGCAGGGGACTAGCGGTAGATACGCAGTATTTT. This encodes CASRGLAVDTQYF.

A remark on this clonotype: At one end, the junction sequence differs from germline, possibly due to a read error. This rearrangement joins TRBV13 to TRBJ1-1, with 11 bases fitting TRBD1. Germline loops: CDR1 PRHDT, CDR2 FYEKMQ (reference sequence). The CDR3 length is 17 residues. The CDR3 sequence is CASSIGTGGQMNTEAFF. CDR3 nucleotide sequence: TGTGCCAGCAGCATAGGGACAGGGGGACAAATGAACACTGAAGCTTTCTTT.

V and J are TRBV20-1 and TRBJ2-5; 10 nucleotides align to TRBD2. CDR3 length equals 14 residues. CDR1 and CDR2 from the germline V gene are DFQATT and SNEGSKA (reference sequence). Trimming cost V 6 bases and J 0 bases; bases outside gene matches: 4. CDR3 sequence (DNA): TGCAGTGCACCGACTAGCGGGCACCAAGAGACCCAGTACTTC. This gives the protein CSAPTSGHQETQYF.

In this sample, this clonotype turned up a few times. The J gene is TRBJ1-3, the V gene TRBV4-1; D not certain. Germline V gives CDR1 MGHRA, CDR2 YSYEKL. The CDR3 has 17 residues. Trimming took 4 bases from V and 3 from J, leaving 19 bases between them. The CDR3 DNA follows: TGCGCCAGCAGCCTCCGACCGGCACAGCCTGATGGAAACACCATATATTTT. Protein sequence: CASSLRPAQPDGNTIYF.

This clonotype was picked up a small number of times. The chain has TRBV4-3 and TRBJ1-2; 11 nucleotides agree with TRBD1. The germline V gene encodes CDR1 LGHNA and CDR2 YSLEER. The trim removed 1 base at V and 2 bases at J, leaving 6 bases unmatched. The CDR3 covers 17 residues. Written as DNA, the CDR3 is TGCGCCAGCAGCCAAGTGTCCGGGACAGGGGGGAACTATGGCTACACCTTC. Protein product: CASSQVSGTGGNYGYTF.

CDR3: CASRPAGAHIQETQYF. For the CDR3, the DNA is TGTGCCAGCAGACCCGCCGGGGCCCATATCCAAGAGACCCAGTACTTC. The rearrangement links TRBV25-1 to TRBJ2-5; the D call may be TRBD1 or TRBD2 (5 bases each). The CDR3 consists of 16 residues. The ends were cut back, 6 bases at V and 1 base at J, with 18 bases in the middle. Per the germline V gene, CDR1 is MGHDK and CDR2 is SYGVNS.

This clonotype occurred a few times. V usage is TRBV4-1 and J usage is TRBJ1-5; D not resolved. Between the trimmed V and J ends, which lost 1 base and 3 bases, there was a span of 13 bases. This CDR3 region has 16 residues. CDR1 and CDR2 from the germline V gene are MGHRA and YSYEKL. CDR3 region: CASSQVGPGINQPQHF. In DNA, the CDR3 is TGCGCCAGCAGCCAAGTCGGGCCGGGAATCAATCAGCCCCAGCATTTT.

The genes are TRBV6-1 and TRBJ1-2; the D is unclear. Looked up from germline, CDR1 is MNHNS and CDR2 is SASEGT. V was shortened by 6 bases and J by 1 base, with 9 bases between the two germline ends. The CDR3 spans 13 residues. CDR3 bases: TGTGCCAGCAGACGGGGATTTAACTATGGCTACACCTTC. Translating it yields CASRRGFNYGYTF.

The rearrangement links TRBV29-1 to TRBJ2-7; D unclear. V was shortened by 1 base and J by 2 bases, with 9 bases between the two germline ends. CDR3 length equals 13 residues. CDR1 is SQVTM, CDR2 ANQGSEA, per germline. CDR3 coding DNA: TGCAGCGTTGAAGGCGGAGAACCCTACGAGCAGTACTTC. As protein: CSVEGGEPYEQYF.

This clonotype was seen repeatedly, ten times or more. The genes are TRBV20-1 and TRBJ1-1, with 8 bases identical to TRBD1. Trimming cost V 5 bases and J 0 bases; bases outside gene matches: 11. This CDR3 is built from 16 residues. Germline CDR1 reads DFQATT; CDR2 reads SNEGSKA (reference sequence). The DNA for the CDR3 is TGCAGTGCTCTTGCCGGGACAGGCTACATGAACACTGAAGCTTTCTTT. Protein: CSALAGTGYMNTEAFF.

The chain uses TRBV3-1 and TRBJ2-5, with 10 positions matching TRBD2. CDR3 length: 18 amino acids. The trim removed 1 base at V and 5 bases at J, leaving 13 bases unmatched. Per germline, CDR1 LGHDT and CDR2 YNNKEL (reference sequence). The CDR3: CASSQGWLAGAQSETQYF. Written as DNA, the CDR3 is TGTGCCAGCAGCCAAGGTTGGCTAGCGGGGGCCCAGTCGGAGACCCAGTACTTC.